A selection of T cell receptor beta chains follows, all from one sample in a study of blood T cell repertoires in COVID-19. Clones were sequenced by immunoSEQ multiplex PCR, and TCRdb holds only the in-frame ones, with some missing. The table records hundreds of thousands of clones, 83% of them present only once. The sequencing sample was made of PBMCs or T cells enriched from blood (not recorded which). These receptors all come from a woman in her thirties or forties who had been exposed to COVID-19. The CDR3 runs from the conserved cysteine through the conserved F or W. D genes are given only for firm matches. Clone size appears in some rows only: once, few, many, or a class for an expanded clone.

CDR3	DNA	D	size	J	V
CASSPGQGNGYTF	TGTGCCAGCAGCCCGGGACAGGGAAATGGCTACACCTTC	TRBD1	.	TRBJ1-2	TRBV11-3
CASSLVPGIAYNSPLHF	TGTGCCAGCAGCTTAGTCCCGGGGATCGCCTATAATTCACCCCTCCACTTT	.	few	TRBJ1-6	TRBV7-8
CASSSQRVRGEKLFF	TGTGCCAGCAGCTCCCAACGGGTTAGGGGAGAAAAACTGTTTTTT	.	.	TRBJ1-4	TRBV3-1/TRBV3-2
CASSLYRGDEKLFF	TGTGCCAGCAGCTTATACAGGGGTGATGAAAAACTGTTTTTT	TRBD1	.	TRBJ1-4	TRBV7-9
CAWISIPHGANVLTF	TGTGCCTGGATATCCATCCCACATGGGGCCAACGTCCTGACTTTC	.	.	TRBJ2-6	TRBV30
CASSPGGASDTQYF	TGTGCCAGCAGCCCCGGGGGGGCATCCGATACGCAGTATTTT	TRBD2	.	TRBJ2-3	TRBV9
CASSSSVLNTEAFF	TGCGCCAGCAGCTCCAGTGTCTTGAACACTGAAGCTTTCTTT	.	few	TRBJ1-1	TRBV5-1
CASSFRGNSPLHF	TGTGCCAGCAGCTTTAGGGGAAATTCACCCCTCCACTTT	.	.	TRBJ1-6	TRBV5-8
CASSFTTDSYEQYF	TGTGCCAGCAGTTTTACGACAGATTCCTACGAGCAGTACTTC	.	.	TRBJ2-7	TRBV6-5
CASSQVTGENTEAFF	TGTGCCAGCAGCCAGGTGACAGGAGAGAACACTGAAGCTTTCTTT	.	.	TRBJ1-1	TRBV4-2
CASSQTGASTEAFF	TGTGCCAGCAGCCAGACAGGGGCTAGCACTGAAGCTTTCTTT	TRBD1	.	TRBJ1-1	TRBV3-1/TRBV3-2
CASSSTDYGYTF	TGTGCCAGCAGTAGTACGGACTATGGCTACACCTTC	.	.	TRBJ1-2	TRBV12-3/TRBV12-4
CASSPSADRGEQYF	TGTGCCAGCTCACCCTCCGCGGACCGCGGGGAGCAGTACTTC	.	.	TRBJ2-7	TRBV18
CAISAEYGYTF	TGTGCCATCAGCGCTGAGTATGGCTACACCTTC	.	once	TRBJ1-2	TRBV10-3
CASSVAGQGDETQYF	TGTGCCAGCAGCGTAGCCGGGCAGGGGGATGAGACCCAGTACTTC	TRBD1	.	TRBJ2-5	TRBV9
CASSLASDRSYEQYF	TGTGCCAGCAGCTTAGCCTCGGACAGGAGCTACGAGCAGTACTTC	TRBD1	.	TRBJ2-7	TRBV7-8
CAWSVQGLTPLHF	TGTGCCTGGAGTGTTCAGGGATTGACACCCCTCCACTTT	.	.	TRBJ1-6	TRBV30
CASSRQGYEQYF	TGTGCCAGCAGCCGACAGGGCTACGAGCAGTACTTC	TRBD1	.	TRBJ2-7	TRBV2
CASSATTEGDGYTF	TGTGCCAGCAGTGCTACAACGGAGGGAGATGGCTACACCTTC	.	once	TRBJ1-2	TRBV2
CASSSTGYEQYF	TGCGCCAGCTCGTCGACGGGATACGAGCAGTACTTC	.	.	TRBJ2-7	TRBV10-2
CASSLFSSSGNTIYF	TGTGCCAGCAGCTTATTCTCTAGCTCTGGAAACACCATATATTTT	.	.	TRBJ1-3	TRBV11-2
CASSKNLAGGSDTEAFF	TGTGCCAGCAGCAAAAATTTAGCGGGAGGATCGGACACTGAAGCTTTCTTT	.	.	TRBJ1-1	TRBV21-1
CASSMTSGGQISTDTQYF	TGTGCCAGCAGCATGACTAGCGGGGGGCAAATTTCCACAGATACGCAGTATTTT	TRBD2	.	TRBJ2-3	TRBV6-6
CASSGRDRGGYTF	TGTGCCAGCAGCGGGCGGGACAGGGGTGGCTACACCTTC	TRBD1	.	TRBJ1-2	TRBV7-8
CASSLDRGVHEQFF	TGTGCCAGCAGTCTGGACAGGGGTGTGCATGAGCAGTTCTTC	TRBD1	.	TRBJ2-1	TRBV6-6
CASSFDGGSGELFF	TGCGCCAGCAGCTTCGATGGGGGGAGCGGGGAGCTGTTTTTT	.	.	TRBJ2-2	TRBV5-1
CSVEGGGLNTEAFF	TGCAGCGTTGAGGGGGGAGGTTTGAACACTGAAGCTTTCTTT	.	few	TRBJ1-1	TRBV29-1
CASSFRQMETQYF	TGTGCCAGCAGTTTCCGACAAATGGAGACCCAGTACTTC	.	.	TRBJ2-5	TRBV6-6
CASNPGGSRDTQYF	TGTGCCAGTAACCCCGGGGGGTCCCGAGATACGCAGTATTTT	TRBD2	.	TRBJ2-3	TRBV28
CASSRGLAGTSTDTQYF	TGTGCCAGCAGCCGAGGACTAGCGGGGACTAGCACAGATACGCAGTATTTT	TRBD2	.	TRBJ2-3	TRBV6-6
CASSLDWRGPEAFF	TGTGCCAGCAGCTTAGATTGGAGAGGGCCTGAAGCTTTCTTT	.	.	TRBJ1-1	TRBV11-2
CASSPYLPSGLADTDTQYF	TGTGCCAGCAGCCCCTACCTCCCCAGTGGACTAGCGGATACAGATACGCAGTATTTT	TRBD2	once	TRBJ2-3	TRBV14
CATSDLSGTGELFF	TGTGCCACCAGTGATTTGAGCGGCACCGGGGAGCTGTTTTTT	.	.	TRBJ2-2	TRBV24-1
CASSPKRAVSSTDTQYF	TGTGCCAGTAGTCCAAAGCGCGCGGTCTCTAGCACAGATACGCAGTATTTT	.	.	TRBJ2-3	TRBV19
CASGLVIDRSLYGYTF	TGTGCTAGTGGTTTGGTAATTGACAGATCCCTCTATGGCTACACCTTC	.	.	TRBJ1-2	TRBV12-5
CASSLDSTGVGANVLTF	TGTGCCAGCAGCCTGGACTCGACAGGGGTTGGGGCCAACGTCCTGACTTTC	TRBD1	.	TRBJ2-6	TRBV9
CAISESTATNEKLFF	TGTGCCATCAGTGAGTCCACAGCAACTAATGAAAAACTGTTTTTT	.	.	TRBJ1-4	TRBV10-3
CASRETGEQYF	TGTGCCAGCAGAGAGACAGGCGAGCAGTACTTC	.	.	TRBJ2-7	TRBV12-3/TRBV12-4
CASSGDNFGYEQYF	TGTGCCAGCAGTGGAGATAACTTTGGCTACGAGCAGTACTTC	.	.	TRBJ2-7	TRBV6-4
CASSPPLDQETQYF	TGTGCCAGCTCACCACCACTAGACCAAGAGACCCAGTACTTC	.	.	TRBJ2-5	TRBV18
CASSEEDGVAGYEQYF	TGCGCCAGCAGCGAAGAGGACGGGGTAGCGGGATACGAGCAGTACTTC	TRBD2	.	TRBJ2-7	TRBV4-3
CASSPTTTGLAGGNEQFF	TGTGCCAGCTCACCAACGACTACGGGACTAGCGGGGGGCAATGAGCAGTTCTTC	TRBD2	.	TRBJ2-1	TRBV18
CASSYRVGEAFF	TGTGCCAGCAGTTACAGGGTTGGTGAAGCTTTCTTT	.	.	TRBJ1-1	TRBV27
CASSTLPGQEAFF	TGTGCCAGTAGCACCTTGCCGGGACAGGAAGCTTTCTTT	TRBD1	.	TRBJ1-1	TRBV19
CASSFTGGTEAFF	TGTGCCAGCAGTTTCACAGGGGGCACTGAAGCTTTCTTT	TRBD1	.	TRBJ1-1	TRBV12-3/TRBV12-4
CASSASTGTAGTNTEAFF	TGTGCCAGCAGTGCATCCACCGGGACAGCTGGGACGAACACTGAAGCTTTCTTT	TRBD1	.	TRBJ1-1	TRBV6-1